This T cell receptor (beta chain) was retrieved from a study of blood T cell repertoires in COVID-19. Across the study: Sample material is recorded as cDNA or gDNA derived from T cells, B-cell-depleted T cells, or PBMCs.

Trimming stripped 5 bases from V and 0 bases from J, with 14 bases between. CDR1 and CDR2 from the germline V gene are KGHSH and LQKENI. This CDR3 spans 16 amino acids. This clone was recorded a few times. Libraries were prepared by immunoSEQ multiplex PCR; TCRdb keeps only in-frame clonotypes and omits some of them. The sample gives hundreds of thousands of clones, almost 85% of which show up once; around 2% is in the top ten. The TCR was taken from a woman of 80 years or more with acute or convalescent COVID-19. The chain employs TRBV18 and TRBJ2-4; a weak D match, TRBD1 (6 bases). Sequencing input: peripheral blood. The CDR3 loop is CASSSNRDEAKNIQYF. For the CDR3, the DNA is TGTGCCAGCTCATCTAACAGGGATGAAGCCAAAAACATTCAGTACTTC.